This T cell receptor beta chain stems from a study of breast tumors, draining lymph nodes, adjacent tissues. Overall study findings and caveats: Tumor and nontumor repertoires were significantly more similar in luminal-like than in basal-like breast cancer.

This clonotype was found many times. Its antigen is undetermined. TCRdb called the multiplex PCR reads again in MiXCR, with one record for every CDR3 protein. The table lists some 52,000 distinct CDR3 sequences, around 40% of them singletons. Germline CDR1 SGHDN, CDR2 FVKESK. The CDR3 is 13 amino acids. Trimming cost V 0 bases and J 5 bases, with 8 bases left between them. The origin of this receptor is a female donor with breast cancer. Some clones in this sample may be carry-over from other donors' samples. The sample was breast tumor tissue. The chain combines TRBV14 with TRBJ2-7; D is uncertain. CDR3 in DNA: TGTGCCAGCAGCCAAGATCTACGGGACGAGCAGTACTTC. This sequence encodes CASSQDLRDEQYF.